Shown below are 15 T cell receptor beta chains from a single sample sequenced in a study of blood T cell repertoires in COVID-19. TCRdb's table, derived via immunoSEQ multiplex PCR, lists solely in-frame clones and lacks some. Altogether 200,000 to 250,000 clones are present, about 91% being singletons, with the ten largest covering roughly 14%. Sample: PBMCs or T cells enriched from blood (not recorded which). Every receptor here comes from a woman between 45 and 60 years old with acute COVID-19.

The chain employs TRBV30 and TRBJ1-6; no firm D call. CDR3 length: 15 residues. Trimming took 3 bases from V and 0 from J, leaving 9 bases between them. The V gene's germline CDR1 is GTSNPN and CDR2 SVGIG (reference sequence). The CDR3 region is CAWRLGPSYNSPLHF. The CDR3 DNA follows: TGTGCCTGGAGACTTGGGCCCTCCTATAATTCACCCCTCCACTTT.

The chain carries TRBV7-2 and TRBJ2-3; maybe TRBD2 (5 bases). CDR3 length equals 15 residues. The V end was cut by 4 bases, the J end by 1 base, with 12 bases between. CDR1 and CDR2 (germline): SGHTA, FQGNSA. CDR3 nucleotides: TGTGCCAGCAGCTCGCGAGGGTCAGGCACAGATACGCAGTATTTT. This encodes CASSSRGSGTDTQYF. Supplemented by reference TRBV7-2 and TRBJ2-3, the full variable domain reads GAGVSQSPSNKVTEKGKDVELRCDPISGHTALYWYRQSLGQGLEFLIYFQGNSAPDKSGLPSDRFSAERTGGSVSTLTIQRTQQEDSAVYLCASSSRGSGTDTQYFGPGTRLTVL.

The CDR3 region is CASSDQGLVKNIQYF. The CDR3 DNA is TGTGCCAGCAGTGATCAGGGATTGGTCAAAAACATTCAGTACTTC. V is TRBV2 and J is TRBJ2-4; a weak D match, TRBD1 (5 bases). Trimming cost V 3 bases and J 3 bases, with 12 bases left between them. CDR3 size: 15 residues. Germline CDR1 SNHLY, CDR2 FYNNEI.

This clone has just one count. This chain links TRBV5-6 with TRBJ2-7; 11 bases are shared with TRBD2. The length of the CDR3 is 14 residues. The germline V gene has CDR1 SGHDT and CDR2 YYEEEE. V dropped 1 base and J dropped 4; count of bases not matched to a gene: 1. For the CDR3, the DNA is TGTGCCAGCAGCTTGAGACTAGCGGGATACGAGCAGTACTTC. Its protein is CASSLRLAGYEQYF.

The chain uses TRBV5-1 and TRBJ2-4; D is ambiguous. V gave up 3 bases and J gave up 2 bases, with 6 bases separating them. This CDR3 contains 13 residues. Looked up from germline, CDR1 is SGHRS and CDR2 is YFSETQ. The CDR3 coding sequence is TGCGCCAGCAGCTCCTTTCCCAAAAACATTCAGTACTTC. Translated, it gives CASSSFPKNIQYF.

J is TRBJ2-3 and V is TRBV21-1; no check of the table's D call, TRBD2, against the DNA was made. TRBV21-1 is annotated as a pseudogene. CDR3 length equals 16 residues. As DNA, the CDR3 is TGTGCCAGCAGCAAAGGGCCTTGGCGGGAGACAGATACGCAGTATTTT. Its protein is CASSKGPWRETDTQYF.

This rearrangement joins TRBV13 to TRBJ2-5; TRBD2 aligns across 10 bases. V lost 5 bases, J lost 7 bases, and 19 bases stayed unmatched. The CDR3 totals 18 residues. Germline lookup yields CDR1 PRHDT and CDR2 FYEKMQ (reference sequence). CDR3 loop: CASSPLGLATPGRGTQYF. The CDR3 DNA is TGTGCCAGCAGCCCACTGGGACTAGCGACTCCCGGGCGGGGGACCCAGTACTTC. Full variable domain (remainder filled in from reference TRBV13 and TRBJ2-5): AAGVIQSPRHLIKEKRETATLKCYPIPRHDTVYWYQQGPGQDPQFLISFYEKMQSDKGSIPDRFSAQQFSDYHSELNMSSLELGDSALYFCASSPLGLATPGRGTQYFGPGTRLLVL.

The CDR3 nucleotides read TGCAGCGTTGTAGCCGATGGATGGTTAACTACCGGGGAGCTGTTTTTT. Translation: CSVVADGWLTTGELFF. The rearrangement links TRBV29-1 to TRBJ2-2; no firm D call. Trimming shortened V by 4 bases and J by 5 bases, and 20 bases separated the two germline ends. Germline V gives CDR1 SQVTM, CDR2 ANQGSEA. This CDR3 is built from 16 residues.

The V call is TRBV7-2, the J call TRBJ2-2; D might be TRBD1 (6 bases). There are 15 residues in the CDR3. V was pared by 0 bases and J by 6 bases, with 11 bases between. The V gene's germline CDR1 is SGHTA and CDR2 FQGNSA. CDR3 bases: TGTGCCAGCAGCTTAGCCAGGACAGTGGCCGGGGAGCTGTTTTTT. Its protein is CASSLARTVAGELFF.

This sequence joins TRBV19 and TRBJ1-2; tentatively, D is TRBD1 (6 bases). Germline V lookup: CDR1 LNHDA, CDR2 SQIVND (reference sequence). With 10 bases removed from V and 1 base from J, the gap between germline ends came to 16 bases. This CDR3 has 14 residues. CDR3: CATRLLDSNYGYTF. The CDR3 nucleotides are TGTGCCACCCGACTACTGGACAGTAACTATGGCTACACCTTC.

The chain is built from TRBV5-1 and TRBJ1-3; the D is unclear. Deletions cut 7 bases from V and 3 bases from J, with 8 bases between. The CDR3 length is 12 residues. Looked up from germline, CDR1 is SGHRS and CDR2 is YFSETQ. This chain's CDR3 is CASGPNGNTIYF. The CDR3 DNA follows: TGCGCCAGCGGGCCTAATGGAAACACCATATATTTT.

The chain combines TRBV4-2 with TRBJ1-5; D uncertain. This CDR3 spans 13 amino acids. Germline V lookup: CDR1 LGHNA, CDR2 YNFKEQ. Trimming stripped 0 bases from V and 3 bases from J, with 3 bases between. In DNA, the CDR3 is TGTGCCAGCAGCCAAGACTACAATCAGCCCCAGCATTTT. It specifies CASSQDYNQPQHF.

This chain uses TRBV7-9 with TRBJ2-7; maybe TRBD1 (6 bases). The CDR3 contains 14 residues. Germline CDR1 and CDR2: SEHNR and FQNEAQ (reference sequence). V was clipped by 5 bases and J by 1 base, with 12 bases between them. This CDR3 reads CASSLRDTSYEQYF. The CDR3 DNA reads as TGTGCCAGCAGCCTCCGGGACACATCCTACGAGCAGTACTTC.

V and J are TRBV19 and TRBJ1-1, with 8 bases fitting TRBD1. The CDR3 has 14 residues. V gave up 6 bases and J gave up 2 bases; unmatched junction bases: 5. Germline V gives CDR1 LNHDA, CDR2 SQIVND (reference sequence). The CDR3 is CASSPSGGNTEAFF. CDR3 nucleotides: TGTGCCAGTAGCCCATCAGGGGGCAACACTGAAGCTTTCTTT.

The chain carries TRBV10-3 and TRBJ2-1, with D maybe TRBD2 (6 bases). Germline CDR1 is ENHRY and CDR2 is SYGVKD. The CDR3 covers 15 residues. The germline V and J ends were trimmed by 2 bases and 7 bases, with 15 bases remaining between them. The CDR3 region is CAISESGYLGNEQFF. The CDR3 DNA reads as TGTGCCATCAGTGAGAGCGGGTACCTGGGAAATGAGCAGTTCTTC.